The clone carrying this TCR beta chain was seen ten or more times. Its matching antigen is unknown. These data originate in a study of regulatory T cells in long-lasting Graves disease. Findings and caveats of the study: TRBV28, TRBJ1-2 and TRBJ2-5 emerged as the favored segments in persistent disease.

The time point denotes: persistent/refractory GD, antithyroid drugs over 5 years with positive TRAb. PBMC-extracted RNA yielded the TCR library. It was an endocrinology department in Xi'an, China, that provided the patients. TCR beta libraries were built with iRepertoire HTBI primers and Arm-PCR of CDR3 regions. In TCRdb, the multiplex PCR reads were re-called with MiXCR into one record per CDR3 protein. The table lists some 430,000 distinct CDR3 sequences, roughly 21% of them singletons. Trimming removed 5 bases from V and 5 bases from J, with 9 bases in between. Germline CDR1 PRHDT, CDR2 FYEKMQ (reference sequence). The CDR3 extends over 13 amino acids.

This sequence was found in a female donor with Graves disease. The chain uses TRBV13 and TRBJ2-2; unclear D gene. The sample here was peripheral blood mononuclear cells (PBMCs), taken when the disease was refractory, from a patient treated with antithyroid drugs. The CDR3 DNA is TGTGCCAGCAGCACCCGACTGACCGGGGAGCTGTTTTTT. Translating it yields CASSTRLTGELFF.